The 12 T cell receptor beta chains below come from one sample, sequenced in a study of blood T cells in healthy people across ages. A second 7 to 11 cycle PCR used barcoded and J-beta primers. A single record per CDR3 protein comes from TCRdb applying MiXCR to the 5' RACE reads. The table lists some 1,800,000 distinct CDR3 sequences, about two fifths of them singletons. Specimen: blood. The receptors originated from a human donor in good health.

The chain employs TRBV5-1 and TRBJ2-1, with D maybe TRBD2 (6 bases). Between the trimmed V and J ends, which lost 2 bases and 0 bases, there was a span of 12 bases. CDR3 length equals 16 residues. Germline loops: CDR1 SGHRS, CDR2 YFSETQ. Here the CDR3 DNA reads TGCGCCAGCAGCTTAAACGGGGGAAGCTCCTACAATGAGCAGTTCTTC. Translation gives CASSLNGGSSYNEQFF.

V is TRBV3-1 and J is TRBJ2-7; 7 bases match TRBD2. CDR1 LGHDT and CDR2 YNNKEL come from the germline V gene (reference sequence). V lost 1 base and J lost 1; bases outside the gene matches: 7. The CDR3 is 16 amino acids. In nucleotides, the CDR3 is TGTGCCAGCAGCCAAGGTATCCTAGCGGCTTCCTACGAGCAGTACTTC. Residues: CASSQGILAASYEQYF.

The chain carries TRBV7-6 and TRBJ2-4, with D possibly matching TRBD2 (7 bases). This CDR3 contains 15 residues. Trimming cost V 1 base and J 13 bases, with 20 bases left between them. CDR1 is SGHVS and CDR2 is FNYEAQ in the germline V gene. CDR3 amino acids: CASSLDMGAMRGQYF. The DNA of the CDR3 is TGTGCCAGCAGCTTAGACATGGGGGCGATGCGGGGGCAGTACTTC.

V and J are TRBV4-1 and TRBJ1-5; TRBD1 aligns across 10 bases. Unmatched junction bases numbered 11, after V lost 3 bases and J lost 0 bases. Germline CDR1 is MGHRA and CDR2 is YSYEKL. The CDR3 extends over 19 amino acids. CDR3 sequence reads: CASSHPGQGEVLSNQPQHF. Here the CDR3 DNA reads TGCGCCAGCAGCCATCCTGGACAGGGGGAGGTTCTTAGCAATCAGCCCCAGCATTTT.

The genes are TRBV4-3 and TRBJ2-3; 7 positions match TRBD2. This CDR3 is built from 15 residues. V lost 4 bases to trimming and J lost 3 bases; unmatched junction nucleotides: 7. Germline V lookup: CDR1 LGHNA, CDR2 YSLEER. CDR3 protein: CASSLQRGRTDTQYF. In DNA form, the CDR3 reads TGCGCCAGCAGCCTGCAGCGGGGACGGACAGATACGCAGTATTTT.

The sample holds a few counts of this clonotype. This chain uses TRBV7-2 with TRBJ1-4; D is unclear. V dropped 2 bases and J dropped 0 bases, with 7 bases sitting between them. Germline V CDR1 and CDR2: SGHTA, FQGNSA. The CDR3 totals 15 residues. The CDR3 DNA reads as TGTGCCAGCAGCTTATATCGGGCAACTAATGAAAAACTGTTTTTT. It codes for CASSLYRATNEKLFF.

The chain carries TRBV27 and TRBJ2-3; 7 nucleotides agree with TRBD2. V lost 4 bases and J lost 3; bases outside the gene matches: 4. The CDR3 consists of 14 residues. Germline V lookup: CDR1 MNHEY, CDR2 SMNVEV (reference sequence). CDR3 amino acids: CASSSPGRTDTQYF. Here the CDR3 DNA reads TGTGCCAGCAGTTCGCCCGGGAGGACAGATACGCAGTATTTT.

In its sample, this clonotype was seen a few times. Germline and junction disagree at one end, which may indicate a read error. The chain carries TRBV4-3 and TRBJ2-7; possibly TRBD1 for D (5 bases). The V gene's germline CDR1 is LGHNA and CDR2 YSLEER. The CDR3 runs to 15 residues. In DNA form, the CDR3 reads TGCGCCAGTAGCCAATCCTTGACAGAATCCTACGAGCAGTACTTC. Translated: CASSQSLTESYEQYF.

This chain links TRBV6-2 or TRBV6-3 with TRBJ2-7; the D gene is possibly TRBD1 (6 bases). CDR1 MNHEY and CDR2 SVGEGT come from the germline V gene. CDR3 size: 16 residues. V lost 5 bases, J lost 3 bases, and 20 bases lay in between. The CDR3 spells CASSQIQGFPLYEQYF. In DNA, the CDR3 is TGTGCCAGCAGTCAGATACAGGGTTTCCCCCTCTACGAGCAGTACTTC.

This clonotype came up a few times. The CDR3 coding sequence is TGTGCCAGCTCACCGGACAGTGGCACAGATACGCAGTATTTT. It encodes CASSPDSGTDTQYF. The chain joins TRBV18 to TRBJ2-3; D might be TRBD1 (6 bases). The V end was cut by 3 bases, the J end by 1 base, with 8 bases between. Germline V gives CDR1 KGHSH, CDR2 LQKENI. The CDR3 has 14 residues.

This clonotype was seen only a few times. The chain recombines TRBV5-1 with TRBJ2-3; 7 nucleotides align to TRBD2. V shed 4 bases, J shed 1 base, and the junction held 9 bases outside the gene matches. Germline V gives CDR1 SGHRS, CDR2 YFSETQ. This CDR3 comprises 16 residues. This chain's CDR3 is CASSPEPSGGTDTQYF. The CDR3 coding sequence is TGCGCCAGCAGCCCGGAACCCAGCGGGGGCACAGATACGCAGTATTTT. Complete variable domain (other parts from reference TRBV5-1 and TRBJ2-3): KAGVTQTPRYLIKTRGQQVTLSCSPISGHRSVSWYQQTPGQGLQFLFEYFSETQRNKGNFPGRFSGRQFSNSRSEMNVSTLELGDSALYLCASSPEPSGGTDTQYFGPGTRLTVL.

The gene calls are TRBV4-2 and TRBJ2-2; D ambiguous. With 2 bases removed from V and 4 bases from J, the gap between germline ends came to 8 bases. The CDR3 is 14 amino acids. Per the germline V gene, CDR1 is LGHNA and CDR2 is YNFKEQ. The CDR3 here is CASSQSTSTGELFF. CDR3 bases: TGTGCCAGCAGCCAATCGACAAGCACCGGGGAGCTGTTTTTT.